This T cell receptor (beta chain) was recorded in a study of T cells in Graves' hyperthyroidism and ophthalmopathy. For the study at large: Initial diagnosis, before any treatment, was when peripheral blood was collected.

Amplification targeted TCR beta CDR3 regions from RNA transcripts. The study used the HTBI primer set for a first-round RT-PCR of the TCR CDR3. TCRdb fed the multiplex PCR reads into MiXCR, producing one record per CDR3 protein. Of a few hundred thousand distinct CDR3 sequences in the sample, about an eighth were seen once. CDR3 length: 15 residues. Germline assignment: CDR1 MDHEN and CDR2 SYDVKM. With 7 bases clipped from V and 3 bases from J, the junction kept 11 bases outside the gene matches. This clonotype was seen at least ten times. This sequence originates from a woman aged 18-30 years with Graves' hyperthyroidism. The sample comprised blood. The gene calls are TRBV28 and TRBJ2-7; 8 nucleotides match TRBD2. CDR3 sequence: CASTLGSGSGYEQYF. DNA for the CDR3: TGTGCCAGCACCCTCGGGAGCGGGAGTGGCTACGAGCAGTACTTC.